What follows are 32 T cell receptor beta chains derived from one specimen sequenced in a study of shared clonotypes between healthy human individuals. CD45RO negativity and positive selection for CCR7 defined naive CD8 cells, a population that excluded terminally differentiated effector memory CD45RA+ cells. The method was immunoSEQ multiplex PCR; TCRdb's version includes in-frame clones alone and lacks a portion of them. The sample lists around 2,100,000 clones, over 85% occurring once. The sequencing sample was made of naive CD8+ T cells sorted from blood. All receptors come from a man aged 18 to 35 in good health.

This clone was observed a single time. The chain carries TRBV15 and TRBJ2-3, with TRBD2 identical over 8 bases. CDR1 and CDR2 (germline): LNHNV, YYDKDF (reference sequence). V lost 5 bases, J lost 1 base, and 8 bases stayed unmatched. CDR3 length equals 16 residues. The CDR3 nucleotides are TGTGCCACCAGCGGCTCTCTAGCGGGTGGCACAGATACGCAGTATTTT. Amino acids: CATSGSLAGGTDTQYF.

The CDR3 region is CASSLVSGAAQYF. In DNA form, the CDR3 reads TGTGCCAGCAGCTTGGTTAGCGGGGCGGCGCAGTATTTT. The rearrangement joins TRBV11-2 to TRBJ2-3; TRBD2 agrees at 8 bases. J was trimmed by 10 bases and V by 3 bases; bases with no gene match: 6. This CDR3 comprises 13 residues. Germline CDR1 and CDR2: SGHAT and FQNNGV.

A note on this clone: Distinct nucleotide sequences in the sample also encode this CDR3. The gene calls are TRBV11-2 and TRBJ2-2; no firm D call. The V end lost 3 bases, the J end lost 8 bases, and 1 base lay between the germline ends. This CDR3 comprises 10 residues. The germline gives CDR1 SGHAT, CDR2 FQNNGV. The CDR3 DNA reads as TGTGCCAGCAGCTTTGGGGAGCTGTTTTTT. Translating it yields CASSFGELFF. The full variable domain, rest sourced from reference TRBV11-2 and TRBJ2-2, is EAGVAQSPRYKIIEKRQSVAFWCNPISGHATLYWYQQILGQGPKLLIQFQNNGVVDDSQLPKDRFSAERLKGVDSTLKIQPAKLEDSAVYLCASSFGELFFGEGSRLTVL.

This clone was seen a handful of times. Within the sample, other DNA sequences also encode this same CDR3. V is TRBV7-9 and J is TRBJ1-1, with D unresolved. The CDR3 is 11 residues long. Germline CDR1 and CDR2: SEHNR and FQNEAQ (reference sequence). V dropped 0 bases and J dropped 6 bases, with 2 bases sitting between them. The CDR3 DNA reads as TGTGCCAGCAGCTTAGCCCCTGAAGCTTTCTTT. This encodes CASSLAPEAFF.

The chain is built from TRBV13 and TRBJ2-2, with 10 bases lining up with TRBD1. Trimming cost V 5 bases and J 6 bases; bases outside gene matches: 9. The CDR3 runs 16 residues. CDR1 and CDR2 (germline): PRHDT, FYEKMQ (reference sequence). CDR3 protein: CASSPWTGGISGELFF. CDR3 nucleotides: TGTGCCAGCAGCCCCTGGACAGGGGGAATATCCGGGGAGCTGTTTTTT.

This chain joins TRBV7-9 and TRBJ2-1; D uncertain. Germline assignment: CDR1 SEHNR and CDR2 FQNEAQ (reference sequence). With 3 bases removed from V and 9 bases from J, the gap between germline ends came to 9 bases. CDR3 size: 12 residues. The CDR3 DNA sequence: TGTGCCAGCAGCTTTGGCTGGGGTGAGCAGTTCTTC. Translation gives CASSFGWGEQFF. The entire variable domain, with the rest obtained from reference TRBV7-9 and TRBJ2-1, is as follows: DTGVSQNPRHKITKRGQNVTFRCDPISEHNRLYWYRQTLGQGPEFLTYFQNEAQLEKSRLLSDRFSAERPKGSFSTLEIQRTEQGDSAMYLCASSFGWGEQFFGPGTRLTVL.

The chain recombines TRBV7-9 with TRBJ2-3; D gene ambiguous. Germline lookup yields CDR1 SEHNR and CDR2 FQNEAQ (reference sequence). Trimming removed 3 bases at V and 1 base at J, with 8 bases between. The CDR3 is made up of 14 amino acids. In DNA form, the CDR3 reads TGTGCCAGCAGCTTGTCAGCCCGCACAGATACGCAGTATTTT. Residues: CASSLSARTDTQYF.

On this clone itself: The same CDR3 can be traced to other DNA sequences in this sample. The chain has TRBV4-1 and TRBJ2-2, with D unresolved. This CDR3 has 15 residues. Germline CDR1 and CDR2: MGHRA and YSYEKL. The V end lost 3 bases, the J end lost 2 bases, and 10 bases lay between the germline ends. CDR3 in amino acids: CASSQGHTNTGELFF. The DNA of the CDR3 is TGCGCCAGCAGCCAGGGTCACACCAACACCGGGGAGCTGTTTTTT.

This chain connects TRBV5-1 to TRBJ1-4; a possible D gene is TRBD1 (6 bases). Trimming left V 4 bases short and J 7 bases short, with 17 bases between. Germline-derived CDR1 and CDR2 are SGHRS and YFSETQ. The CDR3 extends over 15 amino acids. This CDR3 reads CASSTLREGGEKLFF. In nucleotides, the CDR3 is TGCGCCAGCAGCACCCTCAGGGAAGGGGGTGAAAAACTGTTTTTT.

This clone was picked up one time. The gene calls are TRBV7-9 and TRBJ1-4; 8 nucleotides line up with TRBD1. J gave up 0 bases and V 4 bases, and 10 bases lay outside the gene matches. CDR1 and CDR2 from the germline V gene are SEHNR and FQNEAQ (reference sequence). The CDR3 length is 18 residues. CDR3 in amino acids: CASSSNLGQAATNEKLFF. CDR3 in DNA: TGTGCCAGCAGCTCCAATTTGGGACAGGCTGCAACTAATGAAAAACTGTTTTTT.

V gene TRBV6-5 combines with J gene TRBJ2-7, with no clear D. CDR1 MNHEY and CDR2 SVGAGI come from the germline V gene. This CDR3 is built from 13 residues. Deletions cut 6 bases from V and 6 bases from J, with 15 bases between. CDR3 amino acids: CASRALSVSEQYF. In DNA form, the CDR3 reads TGTGCCAGCAGGGCCCTTAGTGTTTCCGAGCAGTACTTC.

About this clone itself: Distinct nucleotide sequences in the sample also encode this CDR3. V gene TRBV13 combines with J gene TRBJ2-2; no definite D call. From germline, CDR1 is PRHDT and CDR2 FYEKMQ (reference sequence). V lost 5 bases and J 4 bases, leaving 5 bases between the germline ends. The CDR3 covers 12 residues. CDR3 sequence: CASSPGTGELFF. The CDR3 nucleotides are TGTGCCAGCAGCCCCGGCACCGGGGAGCTGTTTTTT.

This chain's CDR3 is CASSFQGGGSYNEQFF. CDR3 in DNA: TGTGCCAGCAGCTTTCAGGGCGGGGGATCCTACAATGAGCAGTTCTTC. The rearrangement uses TRBV11-2 and TRBJ2-1, with TRBD2 matching 7 bases. The CDR3 has 16 residues. Trimming took 3 bases from V and 1 from J; bases not matched to a gene: 6. Germline CDR1 and CDR2: SGHAT and FQNNGV.

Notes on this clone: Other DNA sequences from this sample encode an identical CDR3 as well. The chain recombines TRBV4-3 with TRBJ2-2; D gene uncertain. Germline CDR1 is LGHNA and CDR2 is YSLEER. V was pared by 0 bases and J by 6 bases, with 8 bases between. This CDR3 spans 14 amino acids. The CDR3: CASSQDRGAGELFF. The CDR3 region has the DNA TGCGCCAGCAGCCAAGACAGAGGAGCCGGGGAGCTGTTTTTT.

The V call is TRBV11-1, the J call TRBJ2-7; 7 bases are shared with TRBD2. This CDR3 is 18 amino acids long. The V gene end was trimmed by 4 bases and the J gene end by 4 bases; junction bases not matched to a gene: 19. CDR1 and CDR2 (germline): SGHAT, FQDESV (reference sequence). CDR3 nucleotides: TGTGCCAGCAGCTCCGCCGGCCGGGTAGTCGCTAGCGGTTACGAGCAGTACTTC. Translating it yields CASSSAGRVVASGYEQYF.

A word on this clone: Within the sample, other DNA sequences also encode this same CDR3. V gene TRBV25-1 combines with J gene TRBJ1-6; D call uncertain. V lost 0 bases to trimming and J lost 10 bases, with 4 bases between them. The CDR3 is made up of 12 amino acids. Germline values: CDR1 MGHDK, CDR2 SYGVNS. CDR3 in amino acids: CASSEYRSPLHF. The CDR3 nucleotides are TGTGCCAGCAGTGAATACCGGTCACCCCTCCACTTT.

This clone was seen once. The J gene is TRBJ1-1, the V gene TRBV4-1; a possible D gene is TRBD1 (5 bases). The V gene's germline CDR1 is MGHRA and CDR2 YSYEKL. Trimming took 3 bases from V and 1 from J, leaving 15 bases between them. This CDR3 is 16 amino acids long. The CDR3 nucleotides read TGCGCCAGCAGCCACATTGGGACGGTTAAGAACACTGAAGCTTTCTTT. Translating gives CASSHIGTVKNTEAFF.

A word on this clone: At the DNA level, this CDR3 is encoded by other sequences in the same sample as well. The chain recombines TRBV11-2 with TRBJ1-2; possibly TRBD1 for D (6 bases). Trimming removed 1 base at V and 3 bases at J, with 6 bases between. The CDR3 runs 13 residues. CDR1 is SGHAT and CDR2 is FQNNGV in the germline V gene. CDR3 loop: CASSLAGDYGYTF. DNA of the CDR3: TGTGCCAGCAGCTTAGCAGGGGACTATGGCTACACCTTC.

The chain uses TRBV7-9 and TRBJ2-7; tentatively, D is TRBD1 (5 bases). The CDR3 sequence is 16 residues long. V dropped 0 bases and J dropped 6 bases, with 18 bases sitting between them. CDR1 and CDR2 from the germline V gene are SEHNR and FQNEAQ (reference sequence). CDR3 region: CASSLAGREPVSEQYF. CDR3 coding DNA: TGTGCCAGCAGCTTAGCAGGCAGGGAACCGGTGAGCGAGCAGTACTTC.

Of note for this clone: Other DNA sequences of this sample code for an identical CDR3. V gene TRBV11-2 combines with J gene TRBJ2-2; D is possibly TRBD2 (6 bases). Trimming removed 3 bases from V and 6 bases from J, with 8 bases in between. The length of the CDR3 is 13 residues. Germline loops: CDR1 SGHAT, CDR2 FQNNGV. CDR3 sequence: CASSFPGAGELFF. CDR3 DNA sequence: TGTGCCAGCAGCTTCCCGGGGGCCGGGGAGCTGTTTTTT.

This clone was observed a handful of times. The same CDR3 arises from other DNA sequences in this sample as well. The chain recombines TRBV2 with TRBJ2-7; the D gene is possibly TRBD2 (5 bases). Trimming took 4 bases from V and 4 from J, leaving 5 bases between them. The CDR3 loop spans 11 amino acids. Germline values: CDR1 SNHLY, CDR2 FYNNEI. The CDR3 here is CASSGGYEQYF. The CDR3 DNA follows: TGTGCCAGCAGTGGAGGGTACGAGCAGTACTTC.

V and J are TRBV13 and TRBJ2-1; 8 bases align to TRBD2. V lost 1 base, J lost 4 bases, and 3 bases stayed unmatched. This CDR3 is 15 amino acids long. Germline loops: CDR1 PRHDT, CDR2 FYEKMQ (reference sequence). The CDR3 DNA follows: TGTGCCAGCAGCTTAGAACTAGCGGTTTACAATGAGCAGTTCTTC. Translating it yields CASSLELAVYNEQFF.

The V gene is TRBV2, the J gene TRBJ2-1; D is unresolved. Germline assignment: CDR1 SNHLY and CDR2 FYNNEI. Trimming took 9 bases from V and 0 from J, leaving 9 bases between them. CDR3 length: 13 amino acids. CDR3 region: CARGPASYNEQFF. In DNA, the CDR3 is TGTGCCAGGGGCCCCGCCTCCTACAATGAGCAGTTCTTC.

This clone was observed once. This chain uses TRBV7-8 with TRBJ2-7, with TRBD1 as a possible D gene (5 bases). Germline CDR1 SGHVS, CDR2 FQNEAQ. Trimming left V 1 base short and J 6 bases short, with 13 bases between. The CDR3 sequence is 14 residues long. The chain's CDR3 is CASSLDGASVEQYF. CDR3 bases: TGTGCCAGCAGCTTAGATGGGGCTTCGGTCGAGCAGTACTTC.

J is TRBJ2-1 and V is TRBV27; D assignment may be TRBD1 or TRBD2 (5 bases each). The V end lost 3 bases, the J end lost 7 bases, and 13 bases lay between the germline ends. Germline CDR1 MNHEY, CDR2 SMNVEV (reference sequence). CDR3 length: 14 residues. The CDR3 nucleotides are TGTGCCAGCAGTTTTAGTGGAGAGGGGAATGAGCAGTTCTTC. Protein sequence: CASSFSGEGNEQFF.

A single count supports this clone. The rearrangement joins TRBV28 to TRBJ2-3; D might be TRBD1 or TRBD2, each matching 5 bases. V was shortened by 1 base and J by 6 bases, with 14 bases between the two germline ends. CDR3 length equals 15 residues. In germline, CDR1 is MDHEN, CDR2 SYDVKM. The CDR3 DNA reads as TGTGCCAGCAGTTTATTGGGGGATTTAATGGATACGCAGTATTTT. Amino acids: CASSLLGDLMDTQYF.

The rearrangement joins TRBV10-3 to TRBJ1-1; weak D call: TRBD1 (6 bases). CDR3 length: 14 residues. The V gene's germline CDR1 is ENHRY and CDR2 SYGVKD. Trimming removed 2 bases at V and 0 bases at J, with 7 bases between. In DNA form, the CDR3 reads TGTGCCATCAGTGAGACAGGGATGAACACTGAAGCTTTCTTT. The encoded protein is CAISETGMNTEAFF.

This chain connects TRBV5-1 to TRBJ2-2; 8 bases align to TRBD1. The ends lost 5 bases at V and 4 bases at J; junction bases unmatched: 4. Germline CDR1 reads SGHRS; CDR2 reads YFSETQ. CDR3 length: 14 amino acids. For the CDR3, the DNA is TGCGCCAGCAGTTATACAGGGGGCACCGGGGAGCTGTTTTTT. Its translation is CASSYTGGTGELFF. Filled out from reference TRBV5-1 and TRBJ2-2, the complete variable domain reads KAGVTQTPRYLIKTRGQQVTLSCSPISGHRSVSWYQQTPGQGLQFLFEYFSETQRNKGNFPGRFSGRQFSNSRSEMNVSTLELGDSALYLCASSYTGGTGELFFGEGSRLTVL.

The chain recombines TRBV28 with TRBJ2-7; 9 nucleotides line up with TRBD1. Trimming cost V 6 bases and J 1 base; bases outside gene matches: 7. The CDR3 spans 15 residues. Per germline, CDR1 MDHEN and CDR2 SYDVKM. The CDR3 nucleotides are TGTGCCAGCAGCCCTACAGGGGGCGGTTCCTACGAGCAGTACTTC. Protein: CASSPTGGGSYEQYF.

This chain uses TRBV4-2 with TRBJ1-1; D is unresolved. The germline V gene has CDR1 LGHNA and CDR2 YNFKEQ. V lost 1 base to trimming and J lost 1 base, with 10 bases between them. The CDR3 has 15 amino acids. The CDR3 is CASSQGVGRNTEAFF. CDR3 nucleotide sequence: TGTGCCAGCAGCCAAGGGGTGGGGAGGAACACTGAAGCTTTCTTT.

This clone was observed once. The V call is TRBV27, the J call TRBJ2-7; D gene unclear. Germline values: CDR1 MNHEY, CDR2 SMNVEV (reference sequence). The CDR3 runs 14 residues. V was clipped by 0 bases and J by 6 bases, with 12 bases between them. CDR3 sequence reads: CASSLSITASEQYF. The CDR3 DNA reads TGTGCCAGCAGTTTATCGATTACAGCCTCCGAGCAGTACTTC.

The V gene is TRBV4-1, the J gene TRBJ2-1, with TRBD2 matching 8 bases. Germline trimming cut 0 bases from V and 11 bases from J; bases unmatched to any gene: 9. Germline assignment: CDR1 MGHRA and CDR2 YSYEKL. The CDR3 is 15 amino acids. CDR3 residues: CASSQDLMAGGQQFF. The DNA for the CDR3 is TGCGCCAGCAGCCAAGATCTCATGGCGGGAGGCCAGCAGTTCTTC.